What follows describes a single TCR beta chain. The data were obtained in a study of blood T cell repertoires in COVID-19. This CDR3 contains 15 residues. With V trimmed by 5 bases and J by 7 bases, 11 bases remained unmatched. Germline CDR1 reads SGHTA; CDR2 reads FQGNSA. This table comes from immunoSEQ multiplex PCR, and its TCRdb copy is limited to in-frame clones, with some not included. The top ten hold over 4.5% of the sample, which has some 350,000 clones, over 80% seen once. Sequencing used PBMCs or T cells enriched from blood (not recorded which). J is TRBJ2-5 and V is TRBV7-2; 9 bases fit TRBD2. The receptor was derived from a man aged 25 to 45 who had recovered from COVID-19. The CDR3 loop is CASSHPGRGGWTQYF. CDR3 DNA: TGTGCCAGCAGCCACCCGGGGCGGGGGGGCTGGACCCAGTACTTC.